These T cell receptor beta chains were read from a single sample in a study of post-analysis software for immune sequencing data. TCRdb re-called the PCR reads with MiXCR, one entry per CDR3 protein. This table has 700,000 to 900,000 distinct CDR3 sequences, more than 45% appearing once. Sequences were obtained from blood. The source of these receptors is a girl aged 10-17 years with multiple sclerosis. CDR3s include the opening cysteine and the closing phenylalanine or tryptophan. A D gene is named only where the DNA matches it firmly. Expanded clones are given a class, and other clones once, few, many or no size at all.

clone size: few; J gene: TRBJ2-5; D gene: .; V gene: TRBV6-6; CDR3 DNA: TGTGCCAGCAGTGGGACGGAGACCCAGTACTTC; CDR3 protein: CASSGTETQYF
clone size: .; J gene: TRBJ2-5; D gene: .; V gene: TRBV10-1; CDR3 DNA: TGCGCCAGCAGTGTCGGAGGACCCGAAGAGACCCAGTACTTC; CDR3 protein: CASSVGGPEETQYF
clone size: .; J gene: TRBJ2-7; D gene: .; V gene: TRBV7-9; CDR3 DNA: TGTGCCAGCAGCAAAAACAGGGAGTCCTACGAGCAGTACTTC; CDR3 protein: CASSKNRESYEQYF
clone size: .; J gene: TRBJ1-5; D gene: TRBD1; V gene: TRBV4-1; CDR3 DNA: TGCGCCAGCAGCCAGGGACAGGGTGACTTTTCTCCTCAGCCCCAGCATTTT; CDR3 protein: CASSQGQGDFSPQPQHF
clone size: few; J gene: TRBJ1-2; D gene: .; V gene: TRBV18; CDR3 DNA: TGTGCCAGCTCACCGATCGGGCTCGACTATGGCTACACCTTC; CDR3 protein: CASSPIGLDYGYTF
clone size: .; J gene: TRBJ1-2; D gene: .; V gene: TRBV6-5; CDR3 DNA: TGTGCCAGCAGTTACGCGACCGACTATGGCTACACCTTC; CDR3 protein: CASSYATDYGYTF
clone size: .; J gene: TRBJ2-5; D gene: .; V gene: TRBV20-1; CDR3 DNA: TGCAGTGCTAGGGGATTAGCGGCCCCCAGGAAGACCCAGTACTTC; CDR3 protein: CSARGLAAPRKTQYF
clone size: few; J gene: TRBJ1-2; D gene: .; V gene: TRBV9; CDR3 DNA: TGTGCCAGCAGCGATGATAGGGGTCTCGGAGGCTACACCTTC; CDR3 protein: CASSDDRGLGGYTF
clone size: .; J gene: TRBJ2-1; D gene: TRBD2; V gene: TRBV12-3/TRBV12-4; CDR3 DNA: TGTGCCAGCAGTTTCTGGGACTACCCCCAGTTCTTC; CDR3 protein: CASSFWDYPQFF
clone size: .; J gene: TRBJ2-7; D gene: TRBD2; V gene: TRBV3-1; CDR3 DNA: TGTGCCAGCAGCCCCTACTCCCTAGCGGGAGGCGAGCAGTACTTC; CDR3 protein: CASSPYSLAGGEQYF
clone size: .; J gene: TRBJ2-3; D gene: TRBD2; V gene: TRBV5-1; CDR3 DNA: TGCGCCAGCAGCTTGCTTGGGACTAGCGGGAGATATACGCAGTATTTT; CDR3 protein: CASSLLGTSGRYTQYF
clone size: few; J gene: TRBJ2-7; D gene: .; V gene: TRBV20-1; CDR3 DNA: TGCAGTGCCCTACTAGTCACCGAGCAGTACTTC; CDR3 protein: CSALLVTEQYF
clone size: few; J gene: TRBJ2-6; D gene: TRBD1; V gene: TRBV2; CDR3 DNA: TGTGCCAGCTGGGACAGCCTTGATCGGGCCAACGTCCTGACTTTC; CDR3 protein: CASWDSLDRANVLTF
clone size: few; J gene: TRBJ1-4; D gene: TRBD1; V gene: TRBV9; CDR3 DNA: TGTGCCAGCAGCGTAGCCCCACAGGGGCCCTACGACGGTGGTAATGAAAAACTGTTTTTT; CDR3 protein: CASSVAPQGPYDGGNEKLFF
clone size: .; J gene: TRBJ2-3; D gene: .; V gene: TRBV6-1; CDR3 DNA: TGTGCCAGCTCAGCGTGGGAAACTAGCACAGATACGCAGTATTTT; CDR3 protein: CASSAWETSTDTQYF
clone size: .; J gene: TRBJ2-3; D gene: TRBD2; V gene: TRBV29-1; CDR3 DNA: TGCAGCGTTTGGACTAGCGGGAGTACTTCTGATACGCAGTATTTT; CDR3 protein: CSVWTSGSTSDTQYF
clone size: .; J gene: TRBJ2-7; D gene: TRBD1; V gene: TRBV2; CDR3 DNA: TGTGCCATAGGACAGGGTAGCTACGAGCAGTACTTC; CDR3 protein: CAIGQGSYEQYF
clone size: .; J gene: TRBJ2-7; D gene: .; V gene: TRBV12-3/TRBV12-4; CDR3 DNA: TGTGCCAGTTGCGGGGAGCTCGAGATCTACGAGCAGTACTTC; CDR3 protein: CASCGELEIYEQYF
clone size: few; J gene: TRBJ2-6; D gene: .; V gene: TRBV6-2/TRBV6-3; CDR3 DNA: TGTGCCAGCAGTTACTCTCAAGGGCGGGGGGCCAACGTCCTGACTTTC; CDR3 protein: CASSYSQGRGANVLTF
clone size: .; J gene: TRBJ2-7; D gene: .; V gene: TRBV9; CDR3 DNA: TGTGCCAGCAGCCCCTCGCAGCGACCCTACGAGCAGTACTTC; CDR3 protein: CASSPSQRPYEQYF
clone size: .; J gene: TRBJ2-7; D gene: TRBD1; V gene: TRBV30; CDR3 DNA: TGTGCCTGGAAAAGAGGGGGACAGGGGATCTACGAGCAGTACTTC; CDR3 protein: CAWKRGGQGIYEQYF
clone size: .; J gene: TRBJ2-7; D gene: .; V gene: TRBV25-1; CDR3 DNA: TGTGCCAGCAGTGGGACCGTCCCCTACGAGCAGTACTTC; CDR3 protein: CASSGTVPYEQYF
clone size: .; J gene: TRBJ1-1; D gene: .; V gene: TRBV12-3/TRBV12-4; CDR3 DNA: TGTGCCAGCAGTTTACTGGCAGGTAGGTCTGAAGCTTTCTTT; CDR3 protein: CASSLLAGRSEAFF
clone size: .; J gene: TRBJ2-3; D gene: TRBD2; V gene: TRBV12-3/TRBV12-4; CDR3 DNA: TGTGCCAGCAGTCCCCCTAGCGGGAGTTCTTACTTTAGCACAGATACGCAGTATTTT; CDR3 protein: CASSPPSGSSYFSTDTQYF
clone size: .; J gene: TRBJ2-1; D gene: TRBD1; V gene: TRBV20-1; CDR3 DNA: TGCAGTGCCAACCTCAACAGGGGTAATGAGCAGTTCTTC; CDR3 protein: CSANLNRGNEQFF
clone size: once; J gene: TRBJ2-3; D gene: .; V gene: TRBV6-6; CDR3 DNA: TGTGCCAGCAGTCAATCTCCGGGGACAGATACGCAGTATTTT; CDR3 protein: CASSQSPGTDTQYF
clone size: .; J gene: TRBJ2-5; D gene: TRBD2; V gene: TRBV7-7; CDR3 DNA: TGTGCTAACAGCCCAGGGGGACTAGCGGGAGGAGAGACCCAGTACTTC; CDR3 protein: CANSPGGLAGGETQYF
clone size: .; J gene: TRBJ2-7; D gene: .; V gene: TRBV6-5; CDR3 DNA: TGTGCCAGCGACTCAGGACAGACCTACGAGCAGTACTTC; CDR3 protein: CASDSGQTYEQYF
clone size: .; J gene: TRBJ2-3; D gene: .; V gene: TRBV28; CDR3 DNA: TGTGCCAGCAGTACATTGGGATTCGGTAGCACAGATACGCAGTATTTT; CDR3 protein: CASSTLGFGSTDTQYF
clone size: few; J gene: TRBJ2-7; D gene: .; V gene: TRBV6-1; CDR3 DNA: TGTGCCACCGAGGGGGTGGGTAAATACGAGCAGTACTTC; CDR3 protein: CATEGVGKYEQYF
clone size: once; J gene: TRBJ2-1; D gene: .; V gene: TRBV24-1; CDR3 DNA: TGTGCCACCAGTGACGGACGCCGGCTAAAGGTCGACAATGAGCAGTTCTTC; CDR3 protein: CATSDGRRLKVDNEQFF
clone size: .; J gene: TRBJ2-7; D gene: .; V gene: TRBV3-1; CDR3 DNA: TGTGCCAGCAGCCACCAGGGAGGGGGACAGTCCTACGAGCAGTACTTC; CDR3 protein: CASSHQGGGQSYEQYF
clone size: once; J gene: TRBJ1-1; D gene: .; V gene: TRBV29-1; CDR3 DNA: TGCAGCGTTCGCGTAGGGAACACTGAAGCTTTCTTT; CDR3 protein: CSVRVGNTEAFF
clone size: .; J gene: TRBJ2-5; D gene: TRBD2; V gene: TRBV4-2; CDR3 DNA: TGTGCCAGCAGCCAAACAGGGACTAGCGGGAGTCTTGAGACCCAGTACTTC; CDR3 protein: CASSQTGTSGSLETQYF
clone size: .; J gene: TRBJ1-2; D gene: .; V gene: TRBV6-2/TRBV6-3; CDR3 DNA: TGTGCCAGCAGTTACTCGAACGGTAACGGCTACACCTTC; CDR3 protein: CASSYSNGNGYTF
clone size: .; J gene: TRBJ2-1; D gene: TRBD2; V gene: TRBV20-1; CDR3 DNA: TGCAGTTTGTTCCTAGCGGGTTACAATGAGCAGTTCTTC; CDR3 protein: CSLFLAGYNEQFF
clone size: .; J gene: TRBJ2-7; D gene: TRBD2; V gene: TRBV6-5; CDR3 DNA: TGTGCCAGCAGTTACTTGAGCGGGAGACTATACGAGCAGTACTTC; CDR3 protein: CASSYLSGRLYEQYF
clone size: .; J gene: TRBJ2-7; D gene: .; V gene: TRBV7-3; CDR3 DNA: TGTGCCAGCAGCTTACGGCCGTGGGGTGAGCAGTACTTC; CDR3 protein: CASSLRPWGEQYF
clone size: few; J gene: TRBJ1-2; D gene: TRBD1; V gene: TRBV27; CDR3 DNA: TGTGCCAGCAGTTCCCGAGCAGCTACAGGGGAAGCTAACTATGGCTACACCTTC; CDR3 protein: CASSSRAATGEANYGYTF
clone size: .; J gene: TRBJ2-6; D gene: .; V gene: TRBV9; CDR3 DNA: TGTGCCAGCAACGGCTGTTCCCTCTCTGGGGCCAACGTCCTGACTTTC; CDR3 protein: CASNGCSLSGANVLTF
clone size: few; J gene: TRBJ2-4; D gene: TRBD1; V gene: TRBV18; CDR3 DNA: TGTGCCAGCTCACTTGGGACAGCCCTTAACACTCAGTACTTC; CDR3 protein: CASSLGTALNTQYF
clone size: .; J gene: TRBJ1-2; D gene: .; V gene: TRBV29-1; CDR3 DNA: TGCAGCGTTGACCGCTACACCTTC; CDR3 protein: CSVDRYTF
clone size: .; J gene: TRBJ2-1; D gene: TRBD2; V gene: TRBV29-1; CDR3 DNA: TGCAGCGTACTAGCGGGGGCCGTATACAATGAGCAGTTCTTC; CDR3 protein: CSVLAGAVYNEQFF
clone size: .; J gene: TRBJ2-1; D gene: TRBD1; V gene: TRBV5-4; CDR3 DNA: TGTGCCAGCAGCCGAGCCGGGACAGGAGAAGACAATGAGCAGTTCTTC; CDR3 protein: CASSRAGTGEDNEQFF
clone size: .; J gene: TRBJ2-7; D gene: TRBD1; V gene: TRBV28; CDR3 DNA: TGTGCCAGCAAAAAGGGAGGGACAGGGTCGTACGAGCAGTACTTC; CDR3 protein: CASKKGGTGSYEQYF
clone size: few; J gene: TRBJ1-1; D gene: .; V gene: TRBV5-1; CDR3 DNA: TGCGCCAGCAGCTTGTTTGGGATCGGCACTGAAGCTTTCTTT; CDR3 protein: CASSLFGIGTEAFF
clone size: many; J gene: TRBJ2-7; D gene: .; V gene: TRBV4-1; CDR3 DNA: TGCGCCAGCAGTCCTGACACCACCCTTTGGGCCGAGCAGTACTTC; CDR3 protein: CASSPDTTLWAEQYF
clone size: .; J gene: TRBJ1-4; D gene: .; V gene: TRBV3-1; CDR3 DNA: TGTGCCAGCAGCCAGGGGGATGTGAGGGAAAAACTGTTTTTT; CDR3 protein: CASSQGDVREKLFF
clone size: .; J gene: TRBJ2-1; D gene: .; V gene: TRBV5-1; CDR3 DNA: TGCGCCAGCAGCGTTTCGAGAGCCTCGAGCTCCTACAATGAGCAGTTCTTC; CDR3 protein: CASSVSRASSSYNEQFF
clone size: .; J gene: TRBJ2-5; D gene: .; V gene: TRBV10-3; CDR3 DNA: TGTGCCATCAGTGAGTCGACGGGGAAAGAGACCCAGTACTTC; CDR3 protein: CAISESTGKETQYF
clone size: .; J gene: TRBJ2-5; D gene: TRBD1; V gene: TRBV6-6; CDR3 DNA: TGTGCCAGCAGTTACAAAGGGGACAGCTCACCCGGGACCCAGTACTTC; CDR3 protein: CASSYKGDSSPGTQYF
clone size: .; J gene: TRBJ2-1; D gene: TRBD1; V gene: TRBV20-1; CDR3 DNA: TGCAGTGCAACGAGGGGGGACAGGGTGTACAATGAGCAGTTCTTC; CDR3 protein: CSATRGDRVYNEQFF
clone size: few; J gene: TRBJ2-7; D gene: TRBD1; V gene: TRBV28; CDR3 DNA: TGTGCCAGCAGTCCCACAGGGGGTCTCTACGAGCAGTACTTC; CDR3 protein: CASSPTGGLYEQYF
clone size: .; J gene: TRBJ2-6; D gene: TRBD1; V gene: TRBV4-2; CDR3 DNA: TGTGCCAGCAGCCCGGACAGGGCTCCCAACGTCCTGACTTTC; CDR3 protein: CASSPDRAPNVLTF
clone size: .; J gene: TRBJ1-2; D gene: TRBD1; V gene: TRBV29-1; CDR3 DNA: TGCAGCGTTGAATTGGTGGGACAGGGTAACTATGGCTACACCTTC; CDR3 protein: CSVELVGQGNYGYTF
clone size: .; J gene: TRBJ2-1; D gene: .; V gene: TRBV27; CDR3 DNA: TGTGCCAGCAGCCCGCCCCACGGGCCCTACAATGAGCAGTTCTTC; CDR3 protein: CASSPPHGPYNEQFF